A single sample is the source of the 22 T cell receptor beta chains below, sequenced in a study of shared clonotypes between healthy human individuals (dated by TCRdb to 2018 to 2021). The library relied on the immunoSEQ multiplex PCR assay. Imported from immuneACCESS, the table was reduced by TCRdb to in-frame sequences with V and J called. These copies leave out some clones; in studies compared against another copy, an unresolved V gene accounts for under half, and the cause of the remainder is not known. Recorded for this sample are some 2,000,000 clones; 85% to 95% of them occurred a single time. 0.1% to 0.15% of the sample is in the top ten clones. Sequencing used naive CD4+ T cells sorted from blood. Taken with the paper, the label for cell subset or site translates to: CD45RA+ positively selected. The receptors were sampled from a man between 18 and 29 years old in good health.

This chain joins TRBV7-9 and TRBJ2-7, with 10 bases identical to TRBD1. Germline lookup yields CDR1 SEHNR and CDR2 FQNEAQ (reference sequence). Germline trimming cut 3 bases from V and 2 bases from J; bases unmatched to any gene: 7. The length of the CDR3 is 16 residues. CDR3 in DNA: TGTGCCAGCAGCTTCGTGACAGGGGGCATCGCCTACGAGCAGTACTTC. Protein product: CASSFVTGGIAYEQYF.

The V and J genes are TRBV7-2 and TRBJ2-1; D perhaps matches TRBD2 (6 bases). V was pared by 5 bases and J by 7 bases, with 15 bases between. The CDR3 length is 14 residues. From germline, CDR1 is SGHTA and CDR2 FQGNSA. CDR3 nucleotides: TGTGCCAGCAGCGCTCCCCAACGGGGGAATGAGCAGTTCTTC. This gives the protein CASSAPQRGNEQFF.

The chain couples TRBV15 to TRBJ2-7; 10 bases map to TRBD2. Germline V gene sequence: CDR1 LNHNV, CDR2 YYDKDF (reference sequence). The CDR3 has 16 amino acids. With 4 bases clipped from V and 0 bases from J, the junction kept 6 bases outside the gene matches. The chain's CDR3 is CATSTGLAMNSYEQYF. In DNA, the CDR3 is TGTGCCACCAGCACGGGACTAGCGATGAACTCCTACGAGCAGTACTTC.

The CDR3 is CASSPLGLVTGELFF. The CDR3 DNA reads as TGTGCCAGCAGCCCCCTGGGGCTGGTTACCGGGGAGCTGTTTTTT. V usage is TRBV25-1 and J usage is TRBJ2-2; the D gene is possibly TRBD1 (5 bases). CDR3 length: 15 amino acids. Germline V lookup: CDR1 MGHDK, CDR2 SYGVNS. Trimming shortened V by 6 bases and J by 5 bases, and 16 bases separated the two germline ends.

Details on this clone: This sample includes further DNA sequences coding for the same CDR3. J is TRBJ2-7 and V is TRBV18; D ambiguous. V was cut by 0 bases and J by 0 bases, with 6 bases left in between. The CDR3 consists of 14 residues. CDR1 and CDR2 from the germline V gene are KGHSH and LQKENI. CDR3 region: CASSPPTPSYEQYF. DNA of the CDR3: TGTGCCAGCTCACCACCGACACCCTCCTACGAGCAGTACTTC.

For this clone: Within the sample, other DNA sequences also encode this same CDR3. The gene calls are TRBV2 and TRBJ2-5; a possible D gene is TRBD2 (5 bases). V lost 4 bases, J lost 7 bases, and 10 bases lay in between. The CDR3 is made up of 12 amino acids. The germline CDR1 and CDR2 sequences are SNHLY and FYNNEI. The CDR3 protein is CASSVGVGTQYF. The CDR3, as DNA: TGTGCCAGCAGTGTGGGAGTGGGGACCCAGTACTTC.

The chain combines TRBV30 with TRBJ2-1; D assignment may be TRBD1 or TRBD2 (5 bases each). Between the trimmed V and J ends, which lost 2 bases and 1 base, there was a span of 15 bases. Germline loops: CDR1 GTSNPN, CDR2 SVGIG (reference sequence). The CDR3 loop spans 16 amino acids. CDR3 in DNA: TGTGCCTGGAGTTCTGCCGGGACCCGTTCCTACAATGAGCAGTTCTTC. This gives the protein CAWSSAGTRSYNEQFF.

The chain links TRBV4-1 to TRBJ1-2; 7 bases align to TRBD1. Losses at the gene ends were 1 base for V and 0 bases for J; bases not matched to a gene: 5. This CDR3 has 16 amino acids. CDR1 is MGHRA and CDR2 is YSYEKL in the germline V gene. CDR3 DNA: TGCGCCAGCAGCCAAGCTGAACAGGGGACTAACTATGGCTACACCTTC. Its translation: CASSQAEQGTNYGYTF.

As regards this clone: Additional DNA sequences in this sample encode the identical CDR3. The CDR3 loop reads CAWSGDNEQFF. CDR3 nucleotides: TGTGCCTGGAGCGGGGACAATGAGCAGTTCTTC. The chain uses TRBV30 and TRBJ2-1, with a weak D call TRBD2 (5 bases). CDR3 size: 11 residues. V lost 3 bases and J 5 bases, leaving 5 bases between the germline ends. Germline V gene data show CDR1 as GTSNPN and CDR2 as SVGIG (reference sequence).

V gene TRBV7-8 combines with J gene TRBJ1-2, with D perhaps TRBD1 (5 bases). Trimming removed 3 bases at V and 4 bases at J, with 15 bases between. The germline CDR1 and CDR2 sequences are SGHVS and FQNEAQ. The CDR3 has 15 residues. This CDR3 reads CASSLRGGNSYGYTF. The CDR3 coding sequence is TGTGCCAGCAGCTTGAGGGGAGGGAATTCCTATGGCTACACCTTC.

To note about this clone: This sample also contains other DNA sequences that code for the same CDR3. J is TRBJ1-2 and V is TRBV5-1; 9 nucleotides agree with TRBD1. Germline CDR1 reads SGHRS; CDR2 reads YFSETQ. There are 15 residues in the CDR3. With 4 bases clipped from V and 2 bases from J, the junction kept 6 bases outside the gene matches. CDR3 loop: CASSLRTGANYGYTF. In DNA form, the CDR3 reads TGCGCCAGCAGCCTACGGACAGGGGCCAACTATGGCTACACCTTC.

The rearrangement uses TRBV13 and TRBJ2-5; D gene uncertain. The length of the CDR3 is 14 residues. Germline V gene sequence: CDR1 PRHDT, CDR2 FYEKMQ (reference sequence). V gave up 5 bases and J gave up 7 bases, with 17 bases separating them. DNA for the CDR3: TGTGCCAGCAGCCCCCGCAGCCCGACGGGGACCCAGTACTTC. Amino acid sequence: CASSPRSPTGTQYF.

The chain joins TRBV5-4 to TRBJ2-7; tentative D call: TRBD1 (5 bases). Trimming took 0 bases from V and 11 from J, leaving 18 bases between them. Germline V lookup: CDR1 SGHNT, CDR2 YYREEE (reference sequence). There are 14 residues in the CDR3. Here the CDR3 reads CASSLGQGVRVEYF. DNA for the CDR3: TGTGCCAGCAGCTTGGGTCAGGGTGTACGAGTGGAGTACTTC.

The chain employs TRBV5-4 and TRBJ2-5; D perhaps matches TRBD2 (6 bases). The CDR3 sequence is 17 residues long. Looked up from germline, CDR1 is SGHNT and CDR2 is YYREEE (reference sequence). The germline V and J ends were trimmed by 0 bases and 5 bases, with 20 bases remaining between them. CDR3 DNA sequence: TGTGCCAGCAGCTTGGGCCCGGGGGATCCTTTTCAGGAGACCCAGTACTTC. Its translation is CASSLGPGDPFQETQYF.

The gene calls are TRBV4-3 and TRBJ1-2; D call uncertain. The CDR3 spans 15 residues. Germline V gene lookup returns CDR1 LGHNA and CDR2 YSLEER. V lost 0 bases and J lost 6, with 14 bases in between. The CDR3 bases are TGCGCCAGCAGCCAAGACTCTTCGGCGGGCCATGGCTACACCTTC. This sequence encodes CASSQDSSAGHGYTF.

The genes are TRBV7-9 and TRBJ2-7, with D perhaps TRBD2 (6 bases). This CDR3 is 17 amino acids long. Germline assignment: CDR1 SEHNR and CDR2 FQNEAQ (reference sequence). Deletions cut 1 base from V and 0 bases from J, with 16 bases between. The CDR3 reads CASSLDGSGLTSYEQYF. CDR3 DNA sequence: TGTGCCAGCAGCTTAGATGGTAGCGGATTAACCTCCTACGAGCAGTACTTC.

The V and J genes are TRBV4-3 and TRBJ2-3; D is undetermined. Trimming shortened V by 0 bases and J by 4 bases, and 11 bases separated the two germline ends. This CDR3 has 15 amino acids. Per the germline V gene, CDR1 is LGHNA and CDR2 is YSLEER. CDR3 bases: TGCGCCAGCAGCCAAGATCACCTACTATCAGATACGCAGTATTTT. Translation: CASSQDHLLSDTQYF.

This sequence joins TRBV18 and TRBJ2-7; D is unresolved. Germline lookup yields CDR1 KGHSH and CDR2 LQKENI. Trimming cost V 4 bases and J 5 bases, with 6 bases left between them. This CDR3 has 11 amino acids. The CDR3 nucleotides are TGTGCCAGCTCACTTAAAGACGAGCAGTACTTC. Protein product: CASSLKDEQYF.

This chain connects TRBV10-3 to TRBJ2-2; no reliable D call. Germline V CDR1 and CDR2: ENHRY, SYGVKD. The CDR3 is 15 residues long. V dropped 5 bases and J dropped 0 bases, with 10 bases sitting between them. The CDR3 here is CAISRHIANTGELFF. CDR3 coding DNA: TGTGCCATCAGTCGACACATTGCGAACACCGGGGAGCTGTTTTTT.

The V gene is TRBV5-1, the J gene TRBJ2-3; no clear D gene. The CDR3 length is 15 residues. V lost 0 bases, J lost 2 bases, and 10 bases lay in between. Germline loops: CDR1 SGHRS, CDR2 YFSETQ. Written as DNA, the CDR3 is TGCGCCAGCAGCTTGGAGGGTAAGGTCACAGATACGCAGTATTTT. It yields the protein CASSLEGKVTDTQYF.

The genes are TRBV6-5 and TRBJ1-4, with D maybe TRBD1 (5 bases). The CDR3 loop spans 16 amino acids. Looked up from germline, CDR1 is MNHEY and CDR2 is SVGAGI. Between the trimmed V and J ends, which lost 0 bases and 1 base, there was a span of 9 bases. As DNA, the CDR3 is TGTGCCAGCAGTTACTCCGTGGGGGAAACTAATGAAAAACTGTTTTTT. As protein: CASSYSVGETNEKLFF.

This sequence joins TRBV4-1 and TRBJ2-5; 7 nucleotides agree with TRBD2. Looked up from germline, CDR1 is MGHRA and CDR2 is YSYEKL. The CDR3 has 14 residues. The trim removed 1 base at V and 5 bases at J, leaving 4 bases unmatched. The CDR3 loop reads CASSQGTSRETQYF. CDR3 sequence (DNA): TGCGCCAGCAGCCAAGGGACTAGTAGGGAGACCCAGTACTTC.